These 19 T cell receptor beta chains came from one sample sequenced in a study of beta chain features in type 1 diabetes. Sequenced material consisted of expressed TCRB transcripts (all of the isolated RNA was reverse transcribed). The data were produced by immunoSEQ multiplex PCR, yet TCRdb's version contains in-frame clones alone and is incomplete. This table holds tens of thousands of clones, approximately 32% found once. Source material: stem cell memory CD4+ T cells from blood. All receptors derive from a woman under 30 in good health.

V and J are TRBV5-4 and TRBJ2-5, with 9 bases matching TRBD1. The assigned J gene may be wrong: the sequence end matches TRBJ2-7 better. Germline CDR1 SGHNT, CDR2 YYREEE (reference sequence). The CDR3 extends over 14 amino acids. The CDR3 loop reads CASSGRTGDYEQYF. The CDR3 region has the DNA TGTGCCAGCAGCGGCAGGACAGGGGACTACGAGCAGTACTTC.

V gene TRBV27 combines with J gene TRBJ2-1; D is perhaps TRBD2 (5 bases). Deletions cut 4 bases from V and 0 bases from J, with 10 bases between. Germline V gives CDR1 MNHEY, CDR2 SMNVEV (reference sequence). The CDR3 spans 15 residues. This CDR3 reads CASSSPSRSYNEQFF. CDR3 coding DNA: TGTGCCAGCAGTTCACCTAGCCGCTCCTACAATGAGCAGTTCTTC.

The chain is built from TRBV18 and TRBJ1-6; TRBD1 aligns across 7 bases. The CDR3 loop spans 13 amino acids. Germline V lookup: CDR1 KGHSH, CDR2 LQKENI. V shed 0 bases, J shed 16 bases, and the junction held 6 bases outside the gene matches. The CDR3 DNA sequence: TGTGCCAGCTCACCACCAAGAGGGGGACAGCTCCACTTT. Translation: CASSPPRGGQLHF.

This clone was detected only a few times. The rearrangement links TRBV5-1 to TRBJ2-7; the match to TRBD2 covers 8 bases. The junction had 10 bases not matched to a gene; V was cut back by 4 bases and J by 4 bases. Germline V gene lookup returns CDR1 SGHRS and CDR2 YFSETQ. The CDR3 runs to 15 residues. CDR3 residues: CASSPRLANMYEQYF. In nucleotides, the CDR3 is TGCGCCAGCAGCCCCCGACTAGCGAACATGTACGAGCAGTACTTC.

This clone appeared a few times. V usage is TRBV29-1 and J usage is TRBJ2-3; 8 bases map to TRBD2. J lost 5 bases, V lost 0 bases, and 13 bases had no gene match. The CDR3 is made up of 17 amino acids. Germline lookup yields CDR1 SQVTM and CDR2 ANQGSEA. This CDR3 is CSVEDFLSGGGRDTQYF. The CDR3 coding sequence is TGCAGCGTTGAAGATTTTTTAAGCGGGGGAGGAAGAGATACGCAGTATTTT.

The chain employs TRBV4-3 and TRBJ1-2; D may be TRBD1 (5 bases). V was clipped by 0 bases and J by 7 bases, with 12 bases between them. This CDR3 is 14 amino acids long. Germline assignment: CDR1 LGHNA and CDR2 YSLEER. The CDR3 region has the DNA TGCGCCAGCAGCCAAGATCCCCAGGGCGGTGGCTACACCTTC. As protein: CASSQDPQGGGYTF.

This CDR3 is CASSGGGDEQYF. CDR3 DNA: TGCGCCAGCAGCGGAGGCGGGGACGAGCAGTACTTC. The chain has TRBV5-1 and TRBJ2-7, with D maybe TRBD2 (6 bases). Trimming pared 4 bases from V and 5 bases from J, leaving 10 bases between. CDR1 is SGHRS, CDR2 YFSETQ, per germline. The CDR3 extends over 12 amino acids.

As concerns this clone: The junction and the germline gene differ at one end; a read error may be behind it. The J gene is TRBJ1-4, the V gene TRBV4-3; 9 bases fit TRBD1. The CDR3 has 15 residues. From germline, CDR1 is LGHNA and CDR2 YSLEER. In nucleotides, the CDR3 is TGCGCCAGCAGCAAAGACGGGACAGGGCGGGAAAAACTGTTTTTT. Its protein product is CASSKDGTGREKLFF.

J is TRBJ2-3 and V is TRBV30; the match to TRBD2 covers 9 bases. This CDR3 region has 15 residues. The germline CDR1 and CDR2 sequences are GTSNPN and SVGIG (reference sequence). V lost 1 base to trimming and J lost 6 bases; unmatched junction nucleotides: 8. The CDR3: CAWSGETSGGDTQYF. CDR3 sequence (DNA): TGTGCCTGGAGTGGGGAGACTAGCGGCGGGGATACGCAGTATTTT. Full variable domain (remainder filled in from reference TRBV30 and TRBJ2-3): SQTIHQWPATLVQPVGSPLSLECTVEGTSNPNLYWYRQAAGRGLQLLFYSVGIGQISSEVPQNLSASRPQDRQFILSSKKLLLSDSGFYLCAWSGETSGGDTQYFGPGTRLTVL.

V and J are TRBV30 and TRBJ2-7; the D is unclear. V lost 0 bases to trimming and J lost 3 bases, with 9 bases between them. The CDR3 sequence is 13 residues long. CDR1 GTSNPN and CDR2 SVGIG come from the germline V gene (reference sequence). This chain's CDR3 is CAWSVPGFYEQYF. CDR3 bases: TGTGCCTGGAGTGTACCCGGTTTCTACGAGCAGTACTTC.

The rearrangement links TRBV7-2 to TRBJ2-7; 7 nucleotides line up with TRBD1. The germline V gene has CDR1 SGHTA and CDR2 FQGNSA. The CDR3 has 15 amino acids. Trimming cost V 5 bases and J 4 bases; bases outside gene matches: 11. CDR3 nucleotide sequence: TGTGCCAGCAGCAAACAACCGGGACAGACATACGAGCAGTACTTC. Translation gives CASSKQPGQTYEQYF.

The chain couples TRBV5-1 to TRBJ1-1, with D possibly matching TRBD1 (5 bases). Per the germline V gene, CDR1 is SGHRS and CDR2 is YFSETQ. This CDR3 has 14 residues. The V and J ends lost 1 base and 1 base respectively, with 8 bases between them. The DNA for the CDR3 is TGCGCCAGCAGCTTGATGGGGCCGAACACTGAAGCTTTCTTT. Translation gives CASSLMGPNTEAFF.

The chain uses TRBV9 and TRBJ2-5; no definite D call. This CDR3 contains 14 residues. Germline CDR1 reads SGDLS; CDR2 reads YYNGEE. The V gene lost 2 bases and the J gene lost 2 bases, with 10 bases spanning the gap. The DNA of the CDR3 is TGTGCCAGCAGCGTTGGCAGATCGCAAGAGACCCAGTACTTC. Amino acids: CASSVGRSQETQYF.

The rearrangement uses TRBV11-2 and TRBJ1-1; TRBD1 is a possible D gene (6 bases). Germline CDR1 SGHAT, CDR2 FQNNGV. This CDR3 is 13 amino acids long. With 1 base removed from V and 8 bases from J, the gap between germline ends came to 11 bases. Here the CDR3 DNA reads TGTGCCAGCAGCTTAGCGACCAGGGGAGAAGCTTTCTTT. Its translation is CASSLATRGEAFF.

This clone appeared a few times. Written as DNA, the CDR3 is TGTGCCAGCAGCTCCCAGGGGGCGCAATCCAATGAGCAGTTCTTC. Its protein product is CASSSQGAQSNEQFF. The chain is built from TRBV7-2 and TRBJ2-1, with 8 bases identical to TRBD1. Unmatched junction bases numbered 8, after V lost 4 bases and J lost 6 bases. The germline CDR1 and CDR2 sequences are SGHTA and FQGNSA. The CDR3 spans 15 residues.

The chain uses TRBV18 and TRBJ2-4, with TRBD1 as a possible D gene (5 bases). The CDR3 extends over 14 amino acids. V was trimmed by 2 bases and J by 9 bases, leaving 14 bases between them. Germline CDR1 reads KGHSH; CDR2 reads LQKENI. The CDR3 spells CASSPDSSFPIQYF. CDR3 coding DNA: TGTGCCAGCTCACCAGACAGTTCTTTCCCCATTCAGTACTTC.

The chain combines TRBV5-1 with TRBJ2-1, with 9 positions matching TRBD2. Trimming removed 0 bases from V and 7 bases from J; junction bases left unmatched: 5. This CDR3 region has 15 residues. CDR1 SGHRS and CDR2 YFSETQ come from the germline V gene. Here the CDR3 reads CASSLVAGGPNEQFF. The CDR3 nucleotides are TGCGCCAGCAGCTTGGTGGCGGGAGGGCCTAATGAGCAGTTCTTC.

The V call is TRBV7-9, the J call TRBJ2-5, with TRBD2 identical over 12 bases. Looked up from germline, CDR1 is SEHNR and CDR2 is FQNEAQ (reference sequence). This CDR3 comprises 16 residues. V dropped 5 bases and J dropped 2; count of bases not matched to a gene: 6. The CDR3 bases are TGTGCCAGCAGCAGCCTAGCGGGAGGGAGGCAAGAGACCCAGTACTTC. Encoded protein: CASSSLAGGRQETQYF.

The rearrangement uses TRBV19 and TRBJ2-7; 9 bases are a match to TRBD1. Germline V CDR1 and CDR2: LNHDA, SQIVND (reference sequence). The length of the CDR3 is 13 residues. J gave up 6 bases and V 5 bases, and 5 bases lay outside the gene matches. The CDR3 sequence: CASSEQGATEQYF. As DNA, the CDR3 is TGTGCCAGTAGTGAACAGGGGGCGACCGAGCAGTACTTC.